This T cell receptor (beta chain) was identified in a study of shared clonotypes between healthy human individuals. The study, taken as a whole, reports: Non-shared clonotypes were found to have lower generation probabilities than the clonotypes that were shared by all four of the sorted-subset donors.

Of note for this clone: The antigen remains undetermined.

Clones were read by immunoSEQ multiplex PCR, and TCRdb kept only the in-frame ones, dropping some. The sample lists about 1.1 million clones; 60% to 80% were seen once. Among the donors, all were Caucasian adults who lived in Nashville, Tennessee. The CDR3 spans 14 residues. Germline CDR1 and CDR2: SGHNT and YENEEA. Trimming shortened V by 5 bases and J by 0 bases, and 11 bases separated the two germline ends. The sequencing sample was made of memory CD4+ T cells from PBMCs. Noted subset: CD45RA-negative fraction. The chain carries TRBV11-3 and TRBJ2-7; the D gene could be TRBD1 or TRBD2 (7 bases each). This TCR came from a man younger than 30 in good health. Some clones in this sample may be carry-over from other donors' samples. The DNA of the CDR3 is TGTGCCAGCAGCCAGGGGGGGAGCTCCTACGAGCAGTACTTC. Amino acid sequence: CASSQGGSSYEQYF.